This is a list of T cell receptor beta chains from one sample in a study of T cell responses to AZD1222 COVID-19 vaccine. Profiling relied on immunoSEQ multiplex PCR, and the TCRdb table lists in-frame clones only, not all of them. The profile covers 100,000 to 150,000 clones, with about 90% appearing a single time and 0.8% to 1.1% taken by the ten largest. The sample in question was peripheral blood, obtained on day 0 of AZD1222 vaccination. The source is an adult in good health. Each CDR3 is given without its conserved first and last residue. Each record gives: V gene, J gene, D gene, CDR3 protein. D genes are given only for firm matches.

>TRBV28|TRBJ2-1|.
ASRTGGVPYNEQF
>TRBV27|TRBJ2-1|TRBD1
ASSWDRPVHNEQF
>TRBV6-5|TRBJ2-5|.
ASGKETQY
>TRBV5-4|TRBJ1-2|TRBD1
ASSSGGGELYT
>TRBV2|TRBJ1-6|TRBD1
ASSAPPLTGVNSPLH
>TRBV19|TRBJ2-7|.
ASSFYGGRYEQY
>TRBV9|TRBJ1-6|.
ASSVGAVGRLALH
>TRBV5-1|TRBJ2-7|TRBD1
ASSLSGQGNEQY
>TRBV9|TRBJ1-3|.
ASSVAWDGNTIY
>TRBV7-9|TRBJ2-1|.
ASRVDRWGLYNEQF
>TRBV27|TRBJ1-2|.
ASSLLAAGRGVYGYT
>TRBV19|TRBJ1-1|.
ASSTYAQGVTEAF
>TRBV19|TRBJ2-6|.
ASSLLVGGSGANVLT
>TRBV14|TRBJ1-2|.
ASSQDRNYGYT
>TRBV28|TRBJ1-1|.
ASSLPLLTEAF
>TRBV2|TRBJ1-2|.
ASIIEINYGYT
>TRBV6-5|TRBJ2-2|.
ASTPRGVTGELF
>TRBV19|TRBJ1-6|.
ASSIFTGRTNSPLH
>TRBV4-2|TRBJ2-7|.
ASSQDGQPSYEQY
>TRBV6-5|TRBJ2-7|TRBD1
ASSYSGGQAYEQY
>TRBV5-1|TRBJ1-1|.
ASSWGGPDTEAF
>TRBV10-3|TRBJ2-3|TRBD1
AIMGDRGTDTQY
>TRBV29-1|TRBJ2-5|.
SVTANQETQY
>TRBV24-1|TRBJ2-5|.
ATSQRTDQETQY
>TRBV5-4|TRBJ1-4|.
ASSSSQGISEKLF
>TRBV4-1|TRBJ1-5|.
ASSQDQMQPQH
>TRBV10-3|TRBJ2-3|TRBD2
AISLPSGSVDDTQY